This entry lists 4 T cell receptor beta chains sequenced from one sample in a study of shared clonotypes between healthy human individuals. The table came from immunoSEQ multiplex PCR; TCRdb's copy has only in-frame clones and leaves some out. Altogether 2 million to 2.5 million clones are present, under 97% being singletons, with the ten largest covering 0.1% to 0.15%. Sequenced: naive CD4+ T cells sorted from blood. Stated subset: CD45RA+ positively selected. All receptors come from a man aged 18 to 30 in good health.

V is TRBV6-6 and J is TRBJ1-1; no clear D. Trimming left V 3 bases short and J 4 bases short, with 18 bases between. CDR3 length: 16 residues. CDR1 is MNHNY and CDR2 is SVGAGI in the germline V gene (reference sequence). The CDR3, as DNA: TGTGCCAGCAGTTATCCCTCCCCGGGGAGCGTCACTGAAGCTTTCTTT. Translated: CASSYPSPGSVTEAFF.

The CDR3 here is CASSRDRANSYNSPLHF. The CDR3 DNA reads as TGTGCCAGCAGCCGGGACAGGGCGAACTCCTATAATTCACCCCTCCACTTT. V and J are TRBV7-2 and TRBJ1-6, with TRBD1 identical over 9 bases. From germline, CDR1 is SGHTA and CDR2 FQGNSA. V was pared by 5 bases and J by 0 bases, with 5 bases of the junction left unmatched. CDR3 length equals 17 residues.

Details on this clone: The same CDR3 can be traced to other DNA sequences in this sample. The chain uses TRBV10-2 and TRBJ1-5, with D perhaps matching TRBD1 (5 bases). The germline gives CDR1 WSHSY, CDR2 SAAADI. Trimming removed 3 bases from V and 4 bases from J, with 10 bases in between. This CDR3 spans 14 amino acids. CDR3: CASSDRAGNQPQHF. CDR3 sequence (DNA): TGCGCCAGCAGTGACAGGGCGGGTAATCAGCCCCAGCATTTT.

For this clone: The same CDR3 can be traced to other DNA sequences in this sample. The V gene is TRBV27, the J gene TRBJ1-6; D is unclear. CDR1 is MNHEY and CDR2 is SMNVEV in the germline V gene (reference sequence). Trimming shortened V by 3 bases and J by 0 bases, and 9 bases separated the two germline ends. The CDR3 length is 16 residues. The CDR3 DNA sequence: TGTGCCAGCAGTTTTAGGAGTGGCTCCTATAATTCACCCCTCCACTTT. Its protein is CASSFRSGSYNSPLHF.